Listed here are 5 T cell receptor beta chains from one sample, sequenced in a study of T cell changes during pregnancy in multiple sclerosis. The data were produced by immunoSEQ multiplex PCR, yet TCRdb's version contains in-frame clones alone and is incomplete. The sample yields about 50,000 clones, about 90% seen once. The sample in question was CD8+ T cells from peripheral blood mononuclear cells, obtained after pregnancy. The receptors originated from a female donor with multiple sclerosis, enrolled in a pregnancy study.

Note on this clone: The sample contains more than one DNA sequence encoding this CDR3. The CDR3 bases are TGTGCCAGCAGTCCGGGACAGGGGGCCTACGAGCAGTACTTC. The encoded protein is CASSPGQGAYEQYF. V gene TRBV6-5 combines with J gene TRBJ2-7, with TRBD1 identical over 11 bases. The germline V gene encodes CDR1 MNHEY and CDR2 SVGAGI. The CDR3 runs to 14 residues. Germline trimming cut 5 bases from V and 2 bases from J; bases unmatched to any gene: 2.

The rearrangement links TRBV7-3 to TRBJ2-1; a possible D gene is TRBD2 (6 bases). V lost 4 bases and J 2 bases, leaving 15 bases between the germline ends. This CDR3 is built from 16 residues. Germline lookup yields CDR1 SGHTA and CDR2 FQGTGA. CDR3 amino acids: CASSSRDQGAYNEQFF. As DNA, the CDR3 is TGTGCCAGCAGCTCGCGGGATCAGGGAGCCTACAATGAGCAGTTCTTC.

V gene TRBV4-1 combines with J gene TRBJ2-5; 10 bases are shared with TRBD2. CDR3 length: 15 residues. V gave up 4 bases and J gave up 1 base; unmatched junction bases: 3. Germline V gene sequence: CDR1 MGHRA, CDR2 YSYEKL. The CDR3 DNA is TGCGCCAGCAGCCGGACTAGCGGATCCCAAGAGACCCAGTACTTC. Translating gives CASSRTSGSQETQYF.

This clone was found a few times. CDR3 sequence reads: CASSPDRAPYNSPLHF. The CDR3 DNA follows: TGTGCCAGCAGTCCGGACAGGGCTCCTTATAATTCACCCCTCCACTTT. The rearrangement joins TRBV5-4 to TRBJ1-6; 8 nucleotides line up with TRBD1. The CDR3 runs to 16 residues. CDR1 and CDR2 (germline): SGHNT, YYREEE (reference sequence). The V segment lost 5 bases and the J segment 4 bases; nucleotides outside the gene matches: 8.

This clone has only one observation. V gene TRBV6-5 combines with J gene TRBJ2-2; TRBD1 matches 8 bases. V shed 5 bases and J 4 bases; nucleotides not matched to a gene: 0. CDR3 length equals 13 residues. Germline-derived CDR1 and CDR2 are MNHEY and SVGAGI. In DNA form, the CDR3 reads TGTGCCAGCAGTACAGGGGGCACCGGGGAGCTGTTTTTT. It translates to CASSTGGTGELFF.